The 10 T cell receptor beta chains in this list originate from one sample, sequenced in a study of control samples from healthy donors and cancer patients. The table came from immunoSEQ multiplex PCR; TCRdb's copy has only in-frame clones and leaves some out. The sample records roughly 200,000 clones, roughly 94% being singletons. The sample taken for sequencing was blood. The source is a man in his fifties or sixties in good health.

This chain links TRBV5-5 with TRBJ2-1; D not certain. V dropped 1 base and J dropped 7 bases, with 6 bases sitting between them. Looked up from germline, CDR1 is SGHKS and CDR2 is YYEKEE (reference sequence). The CDR3 covers 12 residues. The DNA of the CDR3 is TGTGCCAGCAGCTTGTTTGAGAATGAGCAGTTCTTC. Protein product: CASSLFENEQFF. Filled out from reference TRBV5-5 and TRBJ2-1, the complete variable domain reads DAGVTQSPTHLIKTRGQQVTLRCSPISGHKSVSWYQQVLGQGPQFIFQYYEKEERGRGNFPDRFSARQFPNYSSELNVNALLLGDSALYLCASSLFENEQFFGPGTRLTVL.

The J gene is TRBJ1-1, the V gene TRBV28, with TRBD1 matching over 7 bases. V was clipped by 10 bases and J by 4 bases; unmatched bases: 18. The CDR3 consists of 16 residues. The V gene's germline CDR1 is MDHEN and CDR2 SYDVKM. The CDR3 coding sequence is TGTGCCACGATTACAGGGGTAAATCCTCGAGGCACTGAAGCTTTCTTT. Translated, it gives CATITGVNPRGTEAFF.

V usage is TRBV28 and J usage is TRBJ1-6; D is uncertain. The germline V and J ends were trimmed by 5 bases and 0 bases, with 8 bases remaining between them. CDR1 and CDR2 (germline): MDHEN, SYDVKM. The CDR3 runs to 15 residues. The CDR3 DNA reads TGTGCCAGCAGTGGACGGAGCTCCTATAATTCACCCCTCCACTTT. Protein product: CASSGRSSYNSPLHF. Together with reference TRBV28 and TRBJ1-6, the CDR3 gives the full variable domain: DVKVTQSSRYLVKRTGEKVFLECVQDMDHENMFWYRQDPGLGLRLIYFSYDVKMKEKGDIPEGYSVSREKKERFSLILESASTNQTSMYLCASSGRSSYNSPLHFGNGTRLTVT.

The J gene is TRBJ2-3, the V gene TRBV7-7; 7 bases are a match to TRBD2. Germline CDR1 is SSHAT and CDR2 is FNYEAQ (reference sequence). V dropped 5 bases and J dropped 6; count of bases not matched to a gene: 5. CDR3 size: 13 residues. The CDR3 nucleotides read TGTGCCAGCAGCCAAGCGGGGAGGGATACGCAGTATTTT. It codes for CASSQAGRDTQYF.

This chain links TRBV5-1 with TRBJ2-2, with D perhaps TRBD2 (5 bases). Trimming removed 0 bases from V and 4 bases from J, with 13 bases in between. The V gene's germline CDR1 is SGHRS and CDR2 YFSETQ. The CDR3 is 16 residues long. The CDR3 protein is CASSLVVSGVTGELFF. CDR3 DNA sequence: TGCGCCAGCAGCTTGGTTGTCAGCGGAGTCACCGGGGAGCTGTTTTTT.

In DNA form, the CDR3 reads TGTGCCAGCAGCCAAGGGGCGGGGGGGCATGAGACCCAGTACTTC. It codes for CASSQGAGGHETQYF. The V gene is TRBV3-1 (or the pseudogene TRBV3-2), the J gene TRBJ2-5; 9 nucleotides agree with TRBD2. The CDR3 length is 15 residues. Germline assignment: CDR1 LGHDT and CDR2 YNNKEL (reference sequence). J gave up 5 bases and V 1 base, and 5 bases lay outside the gene matches.

This clone has only one observation. This chain links TRBV5-1 with TRBJ1-1, with D maybe TRBD1 (6 bases). This CDR3 has 17 amino acids. Per germline, CDR1 SGHRS and CDR2 YFSETQ. With 4 bases removed from V and 4 bases from J, the gap between germline ends came to 23 bases. The CDR3 protein is CASSVEVFLGAGTEAFF. The CDR3, as DNA: TGCGCCAGCAGCGTGGAGGTATTTTTGGGGGCGGGCACTGAAGCTTTCTTT.

The chain recombines TRBV4-2 with TRBJ2-1; 12 bases line up with TRBD2. CDR1 is LGHNA and CDR2 is YNFKEQ in the germline V gene. V gave up 0 bases and J gave up 5 bases; unmatched junction bases: 5. This CDR3 has 17 amino acids. In DNA, the CDR3 is TGTGCCAGCAGCCAAGATGTACTAGCGGGGGGCGACAATGAGCAGTTCTTC. It translates to CASSQDVLAGGDNEQFF.

This chain links TRBV20-1 with TRBJ2-7, with a weak D call TRBD2 (7 bases). Germline V gene sequence: CDR1 DFQATT, CDR2 SNEGSKA (reference sequence). The CDR3 length is 11 residues. V was trimmed by 5 bases and J by 6 bases, leaving 11 bases between them. The chain's CDR3 is CSAWEGGEQYF. DNA of the CDR3: TGCAGTGCTTGGGAGGGGGGCGAGCAGTACTTC.

This rearrangement joins TRBV30 to TRBJ1-4; TRBD1 might be the D (5 bases). V lost 8 bases and J 3 bases, leaving 22 bases between the germline ends. Per the germline V gene, CDR1 is GTSNPN and CDR2 is SVGIG (reference sequence). This CDR3 has 16 amino acids. The CDR3 sequence is CAGAAGSSGANEKLFF. In DNA, the CDR3 is TGTGCCGGAGCGGCAGGGTCCTCGGGGGCTAATGAAAAACTGTTTTTT. Looking up the rest from reference TRBV30 and TRBJ1-4 gives the full variable domain: SQTIHQWPATLVQPVGSPLSLECTVEGTSNPNLYWYRQAAGRGLQLLFYSVGIGQISSEVPQNLSASRPQDRQFILSSKKLLLSDSGFYLCAGAAGSSGANEKLFFGSGTQLSVL.